This T cell receptor beta chain originates from a study of chronic HIV infection and antiretroviral therapy. The CDR3 covers 15 residues. V shed 4 bases and J shed 6 bases, with 16 bases lying between them. Per the germline V gene, CDR1 is MGHRA and CDR2 is YSYEKL. The table lists this clonotype with a few counts. TCRdb analysed the 5' RACE reads with MiXCR anew, one entry per CDR3 protein. The sample has about 48,000 distinct CDR3 sequences, 19% seen once. Sequenced: peripheral blood. This sequence originates from an adult who had HIV and had not received antiretroviral therapy, or was an uninfected healthy control (not recorded which). The gene calls are TRBV4-1 and TRBJ2-1; D is ambiguous. The DNA for the CDR3 is TGCGCCAGCAGCCTCCTCAAGGACCTCTTCAATGAGCAGTTCTTC. Amino acids: CASSLLKDLFNEQFF.